Listed below are T cell receptor beta chains from one sample, sequenced in a study of cytomegalovirus exposure and HLA in healthy donors. The method was immunoSEQ multiplex PCR; TCRdb's version includes in-frame clones alone and lacks a portion of them. The sample consists of about 150,000 clones, around 66% of them appearing once. The sample was PBMCs. The source of these receptors is a woman aged 25 to 39 in good health and CMV-seropositive. Both conserved end residues are part of each CDR3. D genes are given only for firm matches. A row's size may be missing; if present it is once, few, many or a size class.

J gene,D gene,V gene,clone size,CDR3 DNA,CDR3 protein
TRBJ1-4,.,TRBV7-9,.,TGTGCCAGCAGCTTAGTTGTGGGGAGTGCTAATGAAAAACTGTTTTTT,CASSLVVGSANEKLFF
TRBJ2-1,.,TRBV25-1,few,TGTGCCAGCAGTGGGAGGGTCAAGGAGCAGTTCTTC,CASSGRVKEQFF
TRBJ2-7,.,TRBV5-1,.,TGCGCCAGCAGCTCATACAGGGAGGGCTACGAGCAGTACTTC,CASSSYREGYEQYF
TRBJ1-3,TRBD1,TRBV2,.,TGTGCCAGCAGCGATTATCGGGGACAGCGGCGGAACACCATATATTTT,CASSDYRGQRRNTIYF
TRBJ2-3,TRBD1,TRBV27,.,TGTGCCAGCAGTGAGGGGGCTGGGCAGTATTTT,CASSEGAGQYF
TRBJ1-2,.,TRBV13,once,TGTGCCAGCAGCTTAGCAGTGGACTCCTATTCTAACTATGGCTACACCTTC,CASSLAVDSYSNYGYTF
TRBJ2-3,.,TRBV7-3,.,TGTGCCAGCTCGGGCGGGGGCACAGATACGCAGTATTTT,CASSGGGTDTQYF
TRBJ1-4,.,TRBV11-3,.,TGTGCCAGCAGCTCGGCAGGGGCCGCTGAAAAACTGTTTTTT,CASSSAGAAEKLFF
TRBJ1-6,.,TRBV2,.,TGTGCCAGCAGTGAAGCGCGGGGAGGGGGGTATTCACCCCTCCACTTT,CASSEARGGGYSPLHF
TRBJ1-6,TRBD1,TRBV7-9,.,TGTGCCAGCAGCAAGACAGGGGGTAATTCACCCCTCCACTTT,CASSKTGGNSPLHF
TRBJ1-3,.,TRBV6-1,few,TGTGCCAGCAGTGAATATCCGGGGGTTTCTGGAAACACCATATATTTT,CASSEYPGVSGNTIYF
TRBJ1-6,TRBD1,TRBV2,.,TGTGCCAGCAGTGAAACAGGGGGCCCCTATAATTCACCCCTCCACTTT,CASSETGGPYNSPLHF
TRBJ1-2,.,TRBV5-4,.,TGTGCCAGCAGCTTGAGGGTGGGGAGGTATTCAGGCTACACCTTC,CASSLRVGRYSGYTF
TRBJ2-5,.,TRBV9,.,TGTGCCAGCAGCCGGGGGTACCAAGAGACCCAGTACTTC,CASSRGYQETQYF
TRBJ2-1,TRBD2,TRBV30,few,TGTGCCTGGAGGTTACTAGCGGGAGGAACATCCTACAATGAGCAGTTCTTC,CAWRLLAGGTSYNEQFF
TRBJ1-4,.,TRBV29-1,.,TGCAGCGTTGAAGATACTCGGGGGGCAACTAATGAAAAACTGTTTTTT,CSVEDTRGATNEKLFF
TRBJ1-2,TRBD1,TRBV7-2,.,TGTGCCAGCAGCGTATTCAGGGGGCTAGACTATGGCTACACCTTC,CASSVFRGLDYGYTF
TRBJ2-7,TRBD2,TRBV6-5,.,TGTGCCAGCAGACCCGGGACTAGCGGAAACTACGAGCAGTACTTC,CASRPGTSGNYEQYF
TRBJ2-5,.,TRBV2,.,TGTGCCAGCACTGGGCTACAAGAGACCCAGTACTTC,CASTGLQETQYF
TRBJ1-1,TRBD1,TRBV19,.,TGTGCCAGTACCAGGGGGTTTGAAGCTTTCTTT,CASTRGFEAFF